A single T cell receptor (beta chain) is shown here with its context. Its antigen is undetermined. Other DNA sequences within the sample encode an identical CDR3. It was with 60 Vbeta and 13 Jbeta primers that the PCR ran. Study processing details: In a later analysis, 80 million or so unique TCR beta chains included roughly 11 million shared by two or more donors. Data came from immunoSEQ multiplex PCR; TCRdb stores just in-frame clones and leaves some out. Clone size and V and J calls were adopted from that table, with D and trimming inferred from the DNA. In the table there are approximately 200,000 clones, 65% to 85% of which are singletons. The sample is drawn from a study of cytomegalovirus exposure and HLA in healthy donors. This CDR3 region has 16 residues. The V gene end was trimmed by 1 base and the J gene end by 4 bases; junction bases not matched to a gene: 3. The germline gives CDR1 SGHAT, CDR2 FQNNGV.

Study outcomes and limitations: The classifier reportedly diagnosed cytomegalovirus status with high specificity and sensitivity.

The sample was PBMCs. The gene calls are TRBV11-2 and TRBJ2-1, with 11 bases identical to TRBD2. This clonotype was obtained from a woman under 30 in good health and CMV-seronegative. The CDR3 loop is CASSLGLAGGYNEQFF. The CDR3 bases are TGTGCCAGCAGCTTAGGCCTAGCGGGAGGTTACAATGAGCAGTTCTTC.